These 26 T cell receptor beta chains share one sample of origin, sequenced in a study of OX40 agonist ivuxolimab in advanced cancers. The table came from immunoSEQ multiplex PCR; TCRdb's copy has only in-frame clones and leaves some out. In the table there are approximately 76,000 clones, 88% of which are singletons. This specimen consisted of CD4+ or CD8+ T cells sorted from blood, obtained in a trial of the OX40 agonist ivuxolimab. The receptors were sampled from an adult with an advanced solid tumor such as melanoma, head and neck, liver or kidney cancer.

The chain carries TRBV2 and TRBJ2-6; 8 positions match TRBD1. Germline V gene data show CDR1 as SNHLY and CDR2 as FYNNEI. The J segment lost 2 bases and the V segment lost 6 bases, leaving 6 bases of the junction unmatched. The CDR3 loop spans 16 amino acids. The DNA of the CDR3 is TGTGCCAGCAGGATAACAGGGGGAACTGGGGCCAACGTCCTGACTTTC. It translates to CASRITGGTGANVLTF. The full variable domain, its missing parts supplied by reference TRBV2 and TRBJ2-6, is EPEVTQTPSHQVTQMGQEVILRCVPISNHLYFYWYRQILGQKVEFLVSFYNNEISEKSEIFDDQFSVERPDGSNFTLKIRSTKLEDSAMYFCASRITGGTGANVLTFGAGSRLTVL.

The genes are TRBV7-2 and TRBJ1-6; D is unresolved. Germline CDR1 reads SGHTA; CDR2 reads FQGNSA. The V end was cut by 5 bases, the J end by 10 bases, with 18 bases between. The CDR3 spans 15 residues. The CDR3 nucleotides read TGTGCCAGCAGCCCCCACGACGGTCTGGAGTCACCCCTCCACTTT. It is translated as CASSPHDGLESPLHF.

This chain joins TRBV5-1 and TRBJ2-3; D is undetermined. Germline assignment: CDR1 SGHRS and CDR2 YFSETQ. V shed 2 bases and J shed 2 bases, with 6 bases lying between them. This CDR3 region has 13 residues. The CDR3 loop reads CASSFFFTDTQYF. CDR3 bases: TGCGCCAGCAGCTTTTTCTTCACAGATACGCAGTATTTT.

Turning to this clone: This sample includes further DNA sequences coding for the same CDR3. This chain links TRBV11-3 with TRBJ2-7; 8 bases are a match to TRBD1. The ends lost 3 bases at V and 3 bases at J; junction bases unmatched: 1. Germline CDR1 SGHNT, CDR2 YENEEA. This CDR3 contains 13 residues. CDR3 sequence reads: CASSLGQDYEQYF. The CDR3, as DNA: TGTGCCAGCAGCTTGGGACAGGACTACGAGCAGTACTTC.

The chain combines TRBV4-2 with TRBJ1-2, with D maybe TRBD1 (5 bases). The V end was cut by 5 bases, the J end by 4 bases, with 11 bases between. This CDR3 is 13 amino acids long. Germline V gene sequence: CDR1 LGHNA, CDR2 YNFKEQ. This CDR3 reads CASSDLGGYGYTF. The CDR3 nucleotides are TGTGCCAGCAGCGACCTGGGGGGCTATGGCTACACCTTC.

CDR3 DNA: TGTGCCAGTAACGAACTAACCAAGGGCGGTAATCAGCCCCAGCATTTT. Protein product: CASNELTKGGNQPQHF. This chain links TRBV19 with TRBJ1-5; D not resolved. The CDR3 loop spans 16 amino acids. V shed 7 bases and J shed 4 bases, with 20 bases lying between them. Germline V gene data show CDR1 as LNHDA and CDR2 as SQIVND (reference sequence).

This CDR3 reads CASSSTRHPYGYTF. The CDR3 region has the DNA TGTGCCAGCAGTTCAACTCGGCACCCCTATGGCTACACCTTC. The chain employs TRBV27 and TRBJ1-2; D call uncertain. This CDR3 has 14 residues. Germline V gives CDR1 MNHEY, CDR2 SMNVEV (reference sequence). V gave up 4 bases and J gave up 4 bases, with 13 bases separating them.

The gene calls are TRBV4-1 and TRBJ1-1, with D hard to call. V was trimmed by 4 bases and J by 3 bases, leaving 15 bases between them. The CDR3 length is 15 residues. Germline V gives CDR1 MGHRA, CDR2 YSYEKL. CDR3 in amino acids: CASSRFWGLDTEAFF. CDR3 bases: TGCGCCAGCAGCCGATTCTGGGGTTTGGACACTGAAGCTTTCTTT.

V is TRBV19 and J is TRBJ2-6; weak D call: TRBD1 (5 bases). Trimming removed 3 bases at V and 4 bases at J, with 10 bases between. Germline values: CDR1 LNHDA, CDR2 SQIVND (reference sequence). The CDR3 runs 15 residues. CDR3 coding DNA: TGTGCCAGTAGTATTGGAAGGGGAGGGGCCAACGTCCTGACTTTC. Its translation: CASSIGRGGANVLTF. The entire variable domain, with the rest obtained from reference TRBV19 and TRBJ2-6, is as follows: DGGITQSPKYLFRKEGQNVTLSCEQNLNHDAMYWYRQDPGQGLRLIYYSQIVNDFQKGDIAEGYSVSREKKESFPLTVTSAQKNPTAFYLCASSIGRGGANVLTFGAGSRLTVL.

As DNA, the CDR3 is TGTGCCAGCAGCCCAGCAGGGCCCGTCTCTGGAAACACCATATATTTT. Protein product: CASSPAGPVSGNTIYF. The V call is TRBV9, the J call TRBJ1-3, with D tentatively TRBD1 (5 bases). The V end lost 4 bases, the J end lost 0 bases, and 14 bases lay between the germline ends. Germline CDR1 and CDR2: SGDLS and YYNGEE. CDR3 length equals 16 residues.

The rearrangement uses TRBV10-3 and TRBJ2-5, with TRBD1 matching 10 bases. Germline CDR1 reads ENHRY; CDR2 reads SYGVKD. Trimming took 2 bases from V and 5 from J; bases not matched to a gene: 5. The CDR3 length is 15 residues. For the CDR3, the DNA is TGTGCCATCAGTGAGCCGGACAGGGGGAGGGAGACCCAGTACTTC. Protein: CAISEPDRGRETQYF.

The chain combines TRBV19 with TRBJ1-4; a possible D gene is TRBD1 (5 bases). The CDR3 loop spans 14 amino acids. Germline-derived CDR1 and CDR2 are LNHDA and SQIVND (reference sequence). V was clipped by 2 bases and J by 8 bases, with 12 bases between them. DNA of the CDR3: TGTGCCAGTAGTATAAGAGGGGTGTCCGAAAAACTGTTTTTT. Translating it yields CASSIRGVSEKLFF.

This clone was recorded once. The chain uses TRBV5-1 and TRBJ2-7; D is unclear. Germline CDR1 SGHRS, CDR2 YFSETQ. The V end was cut by 1 base, the J end by 4 bases, with 18 bases between. The length of the CDR3 is 16 residues. CDR3 region: CASSLSPQRRVYEQYF. The CDR3 DNA follows: TGCGCCAGCAGCTTGAGCCCACAGCGAAGGGTTTACGAGCAGTACTTC.

The chain employs TRBV5-8 and TRBJ2-7; D remains ambiguous. The CDR3 consists of 12 residues. CDR1 and CDR2 (germline): SGHTS, YDEGEE. Trimming took 4 bases from V and 3 from J, leaving 8 bases between them. In DNA, the CDR3 is TGTGCCAGCAGCAAGGTCCACTACGAGCAGTACTTC. It yields the protein CASSKVHYEQYF. The full variable domain, with the rest looked up from reference TRBV5-8 and TRBJ2-7, is EAGVTQSPTHLIKTRGQQATLRCSPISGHTSVYWYQQALGLGLQFLLWYDEGEERNRGNFPPRFSGRQFPNYSSELNVNALELEDSALYLCASSKVHYEQYFGPGTRLTVT.

This clone is a singleton in its sample. The chain employs TRBV7-2 and TRBJ1-5; 11 bases are a match to TRBD1. The CDR3 loop spans 14 amino acids. V lost 5 bases, J lost 9 bases, and 6 bases stayed unmatched. CDR1 and CDR2 (germline): SGHTA, FQGNSA. CDR3 in amino acids: CASSPGTGGRPQHF. CDR3 nucleotides: TGTGCCAGCAGCCCCGGGACAGGGGGGCGGCCCCAGCATTTT.

This chain uses TRBV7-9 with TRBJ1-3; D is unclear. Trimming took off 5 bases at V and 2 bases at J, with 10 bases between the two ends. The germline gives CDR1 SEHNR, CDR2 FQNEAQ (reference sequence). This CDR3 is 14 amino acids long. The CDR3 nucleotides read TGTGCCAGCAGCCCCCGGTCTGCTGGAAACACCATATATTTT. It yields the protein CASSPRSAGNTIYF.

This chain uses TRBV9 with TRBJ2-3; D is unresolved. The germline CDR1 and CDR2 sequences are SGDLS and YYNGEE. V lost 0 bases and J 2 bases, leaving 7 bases between the germline ends. The CDR3 extends over 14 amino acids. CDR3 amino acids: CASSVGAFTDTQYF. In DNA form, the CDR3 reads TGTGCCAGCAGCGTAGGGGCATTCACAGATACGCAGTATTTT.

V is TRBV6-6 and J is TRBJ2-1; D ambiguous. The CDR3 runs 14 residues. From germline, CDR1 is MNHNY and CDR2 SVGAGI (reference sequence). V shed 7 bases and J shed 4 bases, with 14 bases lying between them. This CDR3 is CASIPESLYNEQFF. The CDR3 DNA reads TGTGCCAGCATTCCAGAGTCATTATACAATGAGCAGTTCTTC.

V is TRBV7-9 and J is TRBJ2-7; D remains ambiguous. Trimming took off 1 base at V and 1 base at J, with 11 bases between the two ends. Germline assignment: CDR1 SEHNR and CDR2 FQNEAQ (reference sequence). CDR3 length: 15 residues. CDR3 sequence reads: CASSLDSGSSYEQYF. CDR3 sequence (DNA): TGTGCCAGCAGCTTAGACTCCGGCTCTTCCTACGAGCAGTACTTC.

This clone is a singleton in its sample. The CDR3 DNA reads as TGCGCCAGCAGTGATAGACGCTCTGGGGCCAACGTCCTGACTTTC. Its translation: CASSDRRSGANVLTF. The rearrangement uses TRBV10-1 and TRBJ2-6; D is ambiguous. V lost 3 bases and J 0 bases, leaving 6 bases between the germline ends. This CDR3 spans 15 amino acids. Germline assignment: CDR1 WNHNN and CDR2 SYGVQD (reference sequence).

The CDR3 nucleotides are TGTGCCAGTAGGACGCCTAGCGGGGGAGGCAATACGCAGTATTTT. Translating gives CASRTPSGGGNTQYF. The chain carries TRBV19 and TRBJ2-3, with 10 nucleotides matching TRBD2. The trim removed 6 bases at V and 7 bases at J, leaving 10 bases unmatched. Germline CDR1 is LNHDA and CDR2 is SQIVND (reference sequence). The CDR3 sequence is 15 residues long.

This clone showed up just a few times. The chain recombines TRBV7-8 with TRBJ1-1; no clear D. V lost 7 bases, J lost 1 base, and 10 bases lay in between. Germline assignment: CDR1 SGHVS and CDR2 FQNEAQ. The CDR3 consists of 13 residues. CDR3 protein: CASNLTPNTEAFF. The CDR3 bases are TGTGCCAGCAACCTGACACCGAACACTGAAGCTTTCTTT.

The genes are TRBV7-2 and TRBJ1-1; possibly TRBD1 for D (6 bases). The germline V and J ends were trimmed by 5 bases and 8 bases, with 18 bases remaining between them. The CDR3 is 14 residues long. Germline V gives CDR1 SGHTA, CDR2 FQGNSA. The CDR3: CASSPRGLRTEAFF. Here the CDR3 DNA reads TGTGCCAGCAGCCCCAGGGGTTTAAGGACAGAAGCTTTCTTT. The whole variable domain, remainder taken from reference TRBV7-2 and TRBJ1-1, is GAGVSQSPSNKVTEKGKDVELRCDPISGHTALYWYRQSLGQGLEFLIYFQGNSAPDKSGLPSDRFSAERTGGSVSTLTIQRTQQEDSAVYLCASSPRGLRTEAFFGQGTRLTVV.

This clone was detected once. V and J are TRBV30 and TRBJ1-2; D is possibly TRBD1 (5 bases). From germline, CDR1 is GTSNPN and CDR2 SVGIG (reference sequence). V lost 4 bases and J 4 bases, leaving 10 bases between the germline ends. The CDR3 spans 12 residues. The chain's CDR3 is CAWMSGVYGYTF. CDR3 nucleotides: TGTGCCTGGATGTCGGGGGTCTATGGCTACACCTTC.

The rearrangement uses TRBV5-1 and TRBJ2-3; perhaps TRBD1 as D (5 bases). The germline V gene has CDR1 SGHRS and CDR2 YFSETQ. CDR3 length: 13 amino acids. Trimming pared 4 bases from V and 5 bases from J, leaving 11 bases between. The CDR3 protein is CASSEDSLDTQYF. In DNA form, the CDR3 reads TGCGCCAGCAGCGAAGACAGTTTAGATACGCAGTATTTT.

This clone came up a few times. The chain employs TRBV6-1 and TRBJ1-1; no clear D. The V end was cut by 4 bases, the J end by 6 bases, with 15 bases between. Germline values: CDR1 MNHNS, CDR2 SASEGT. CDR3 length: 14 residues. CDR3 coding DNA: TGTGCCAGCAGTGTTCGGGAGTTCATTTCTGAAGCTTTCTTT. It specifies CASSVREFISEAFF.